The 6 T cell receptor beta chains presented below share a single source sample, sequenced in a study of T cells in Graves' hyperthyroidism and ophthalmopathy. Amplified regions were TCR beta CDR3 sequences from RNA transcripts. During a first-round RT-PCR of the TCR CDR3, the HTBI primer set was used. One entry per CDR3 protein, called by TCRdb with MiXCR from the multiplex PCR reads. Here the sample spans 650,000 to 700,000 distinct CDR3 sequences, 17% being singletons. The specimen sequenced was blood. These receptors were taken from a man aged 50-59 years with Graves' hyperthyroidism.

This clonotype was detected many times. DNA for the CDR3: TGTGCCAGCAGCCTCAGAATCCCACCTAGCAATCAGCCCCAGCATTTT. It specifies CASSLRIPPSNQPQHF. The chain uses TRBV27 and TRBJ1-5; D unclear. Between the trimmed V and J ends, which lost 6 bases and 0 bases, there was a span of 15 bases. This CDR3 has 16 amino acids. The V gene's germline CDR1 is MNHEY and CDR2 SMNVEV (reference sequence).

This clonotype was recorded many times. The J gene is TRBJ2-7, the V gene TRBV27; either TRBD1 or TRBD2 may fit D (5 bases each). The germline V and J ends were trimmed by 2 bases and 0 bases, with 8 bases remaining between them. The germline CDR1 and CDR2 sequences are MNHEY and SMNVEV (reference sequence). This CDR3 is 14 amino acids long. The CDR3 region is CASSLEGHSYEQYF. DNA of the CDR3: TGTGCCAGCAGTTTAGAGGGGCACTCCTACGAGCAGTACTTC.

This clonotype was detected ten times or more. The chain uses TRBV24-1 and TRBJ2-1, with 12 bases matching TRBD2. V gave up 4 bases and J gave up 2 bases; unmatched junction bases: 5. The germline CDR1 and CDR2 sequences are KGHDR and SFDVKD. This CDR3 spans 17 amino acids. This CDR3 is CATSDPRTSGTYNEQFF. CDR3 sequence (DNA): TGTGCCACCAGTGACCCCAGGACTAGCGGGACCTACAATGAGCAGTTCTTC.

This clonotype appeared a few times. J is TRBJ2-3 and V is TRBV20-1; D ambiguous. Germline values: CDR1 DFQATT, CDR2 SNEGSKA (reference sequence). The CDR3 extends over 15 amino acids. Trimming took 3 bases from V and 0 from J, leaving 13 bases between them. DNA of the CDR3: TGCAGTGCTAGGTCGACAAGTCCTAGCACAGATACGCAGTATTTT. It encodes CSARSTSPSTDTQYF.

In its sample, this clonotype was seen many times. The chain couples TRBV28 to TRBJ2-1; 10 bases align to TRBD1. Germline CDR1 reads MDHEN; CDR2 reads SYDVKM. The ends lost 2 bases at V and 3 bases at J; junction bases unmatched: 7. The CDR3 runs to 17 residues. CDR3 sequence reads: CASSLSIDRGLYNEQFF. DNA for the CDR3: TGTGCCAGCAGTTTAAGCATCGACAGGGGGCTCTACAATGAGCAGTTCTTC.

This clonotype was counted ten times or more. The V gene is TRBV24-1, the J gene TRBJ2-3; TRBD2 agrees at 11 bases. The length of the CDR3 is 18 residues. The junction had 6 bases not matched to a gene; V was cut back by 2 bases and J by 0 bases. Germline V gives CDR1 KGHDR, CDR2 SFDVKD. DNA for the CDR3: TGTGCCACCAGTGATTCTCTGACTAGCGGGGCGAGCACAGATACGCAGTATTTT. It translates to CATSDSLTSGASTDTQYF.